The next 32 T cell receptor beta chains were all read from a single sample in a study of blood T cell repertoires in COVID-19. Profiled with immunoSEQ multiplex PCR; TCRdb holds only in-frame clones, not every one. The profile shows nearly 200,000 clones, more than 80% of them singletons. Sample: PBMCs or T cells enriched from blood (not recorded which). The receptor set was obtained from a woman younger than 30 who had recovered from COVID-19.

V and J are TRBV4-2 and TRBJ1-2; no firm D call. Between the trimmed V and J ends, which lost 1 base and 2 bases, there was a span of 8 bases. Germline V gene data show CDR1 as LGHNA and CDR2 as YNFKEQ. This CDR3 has 14 residues. DNA of the CDR3: TGTGCCAGCAGCCAAGTTAACGGGAACTATGGCTACACCTTC. It translates to CASSQVNGNYGYTF.

The chain links TRBV9 to TRBJ2-7; possible D gene TRBD2, 7 bases. Trimming stripped 7 bases from V and 3 bases from J, with 14 bases between. Looked up from germline, CDR1 is SGDLS and CDR2 is YYNGEE. The CDR3 contains 13 residues. CDR3 DNA: TGTGCCAGCGCCCGGGGGGCGGTCTACGAGCAGTACTTC. Encoded protein: CASARGAVYEQYF.

This clone was recorded a few times. The J gene is TRBJ1-2, the V gene TRBV20-1; D ambiguous. Germline V lookup: CDR1 DFQATT, CDR2 SNEGSKA (reference sequence). V lost 3 bases to trimming and J lost 4 bases, with 9 bases between them. This CDR3 contains 12 residues. The CDR3 here is CSASPLSYGYTF. In DNA form, the CDR3 reads TGCAGTGCTAGTCCCCTGAGCTATGGCTACACCTTC.

This clone was recorded once. This chain uses TRBV10-2 with TRBJ2-3; TRBD2 matches 7 bases. Germline CDR1 is WSHSY and CDR2 is SAAADI. The CDR3 sequence is 15 residues long. V gave up 8 bases and J gave up 3 bases; unmatched junction bases: 11. The CDR3 here is CASYSTSFLTDTQYF. The CDR3 DNA follows: TGCGCCAGCTACTCGACTAGCTTCCTGACAGATACGCAGTATTTT.

The rearrangement links TRBV25-1 to TRBJ2-2; 8 bases are shared with TRBD1. The CDR3 is 13 amino acids. The V gene end was trimmed by 4 bases and the J gene end by 7 bases; junction bases not matched to a gene: 2. Germline V gene data show CDR1 as MGHDK and CDR2 as SYGVNS. CDR3 loop: CASSGTGNGELFF. The CDR3 DNA reads as TGTGCCAGCAGTGGGACAGGGAACGGGGAGCTGTTTTTT.

V usage is TRBV15 and J usage is TRBJ1-6, with D perhaps matching TRBD1 (5 bases). The CDR3 extends over 14 amino acids. Germline V gene lookup returns CDR1 LNHNV and CDR2 YYDKDF (reference sequence). V was clipped by 0 bases and J by 8 bases, with 8 bases between them. CDR3: CATSRDGGDSPLHF. CDR3 sequence (DNA): TGTGCCACCAGCAGAGATGGGGGGGATTCACCCCTCCACTTT. The full variable domain, its missing parts supplied by reference TRBV15 and TRBJ1-6, is DAMVIQNPRYQVTQFGKPVTLSCSQTLNHNVMYWYQQKSSQAPKLLFHYYDKDFNNEADTPDNFQSRRPNTSFCFLDIRSPGLGDTAMYLCATSRDGGDSPLHFGNGTRLTVT.

The chain is built from TRBV5-4 and TRBJ2-5, with 8 nucleotides matching TRBD2. Trimming took 0 bases from V and 1 from J; bases not matched to a gene: 8. Germline loops: CDR1 SGHNT, CDR2 YYREEE (reference sequence). This CDR3 contains 17 residues. CDR3 DNA sequence: TGTGCCAGCAGCTTGGGGACCATGGCGGGGGGCCAAGAGACCCAGTACTTC. This encodes CASSLGTMAGGQETQYF.

This chain connects TRBV28 to TRBJ2-2; possible D gene TRBD2, 7 bases. Germline CDR1 is MDHEN and CDR2 is SYDVKM. The CDR3 length is 15 residues. Trimming took 9 bases from V and 15 from J, leaving 29 bases between them. The CDR3: CASGGGPFSAPVLFF. The CDR3 DNA sequence: TGTGCCAGTGGCGGGGGCCCCTTCTCGGCCCCTGTCTTGTTTTTT.

In regard to this clone: The junction and the germline gene differ at one end; a read error may be behind it. The chain combines TRBV5-8 with TRBJ2-7; D is uncertain. The CDR3 runs to 14 residues. Germline loops: CDR1 SGHTS, CDR2 YDEGEE. The CDR3 protein is CATSIWPKTYEQYF. As DNA, the CDR3 is TGTGCCACCAGCATTTGGCCAAAAACCTACGAGCAGTACTTC. The whole variable domain, filled in from reference TRBV5-8 and TRBJ2-7, reads EAGVTQSPTHLIKTRGQQATLRCSPISGHTSVYWYQQALGLGLQFLLWYDEGEERNRGNFPPRFSGRQFPNYSSELNVNALELEDSALYLCATSIWPKTYEQYFGPGTRLTVT.

This chain links TRBV5-4 with TRBJ1-1; 9 positions match TRBD1. The length of the CDR3 is 13 residues. The junction had 4 bases not matched to a gene; V was cut back by 4 bases and J by 6 bases. The germline CDR1 and CDR2 sequences are SGHNT and YYREEE (reference sequence). The DNA of the CDR3 is TGTGCCAGCAGCACAAACAGGGGGCCTGAAGCTTTCTTT. Residues: CASSTNRGPEAFF.

CDR3 sequence reads: CASSERRGGFSDTQYF. The CDR3 DNA is TGTGCCAGCAGTGAAAGGCGGGGGGGCTTTTCAGATACGCAGTATTTT. The V gene is TRBV2, the J gene TRBJ2-3, with 9 bases lining up with TRBD2. Germline V gene data show CDR1 as SNHLY and CDR2 as FYNNEI. CDR3 length: 16 amino acids. The V segment lost 2 bases and the J segment 4 bases; nucleotides outside the gene matches: 7.

CDR3 amino acids: CASSTGINTEAFF. CDR3 nucleotide sequence: TGTGCCTCCTCGACAGGGATAAACACTGAAGCTTTCTTT. This chain links TRBV30 with TRBJ1-1; TRBD1 aligns across 7 bases. Per germline, CDR1 GTSNPN and CDR2 SVGIG (reference sequence). The junction had 7 bases not matched to a gene; V was cut back by 7 bases and J by 2 bases. This CDR3 contains 13 residues.

The chain has TRBV5-5 and TRBJ1-1; tentatively, D is TRBD1 (6 bases). The ends were cut back, 3 bases at V and 4 bases at J, with 16 bases in the middle. Germline lookup yields CDR1 SGHKS and CDR2 YYEKEE (reference sequence). The CDR3 length is 15 residues. As DNA, the CDR3 is TGTGCCAGCAGCTATACAGGGTCTTGGAGCACTGAAGCTTTCTTT. Translation: CASSYTGSWSTEAFF.

The chain uses TRBV5-4 and TRBJ1-2; the D gene is possibly TRBD1 (6 bases). Germline V gene data show CDR1 as SGHNT and CDR2 as YYREEE (reference sequence). The CDR3 runs to 15 residues. Trimming left V 4 bases short and J 3 bases short, with 16 bases between. CDR3 nucleotides: TGTGCCAGCAGCCGACGCTCTGGGGGCGACTATGGCTACACCTTC. Translation gives CASSRRSGGDYGYTF.

Only a few counts were recorded for this clone. The rearrangement links TRBV6-5 to TRBJ1-2; TRBD1 is a possible D gene (5 bases). Germline values: CDR1 MNHEY, CDR2 SVGAGI. The length of the CDR3 is 14 residues. V dropped 6 bases and J dropped 3 bases, with 14 bases sitting between them. The CDR3 nucleotides are TGTGCCAGCAGCGACCGGGGGGTATACTATGGCTACACCTTC. Its protein is CASSDRGVYYGYTF.

The chain carries TRBV24-1 and TRBJ1-2, with 8 nucleotides matching TRBD1. In germline, CDR1 is KGHDR, CDR2 SFDVKD. Trimming removed 5 bases from V and 4 bases from J; junction bases left unmatched: 5. The CDR3 spans 14 residues. The CDR3 protein is CATSARDRTYGYTF. CDR3 in DNA: TGTGCCACCAGTGCCCGGGACAGGACCTATGGCTACACCTTC.

The DNA for the CDR3 is TGTGCCAGCAGCCCGAAACGGGACAGGCGCTCCAATGAGCAGTTCTTC. Its translation is CASSPKRDRRSNEQFF. The chain couples TRBV3-1 (or the pseudogene TRBV3-2) to TRBJ2-1, with TRBD1 matching 8 bases. With 4 bases clipped from V and 6 bases from J, the junction kept 11 bases outside the gene matches. The CDR3 sequence is 16 residues long. Germline CDR1 LGHDT, CDR2 YNNKEL (reference sequence).

This clone was observed a single time. The CDR3 spells CASSPRTGGNSPLHF. The CDR3 nucleotides read TGTGCCAGCAGCCCTCGGACAGGGGGTAATTCACCCCTCCACTTT. The chain uses TRBV3-1 (or the pseudogene TRBV3-2) and TRBJ1-6; 10 nucleotides agree with TRBD1. Per the germline V gene, CDR1 is LGHDT and CDR2 is YNNKEL (reference sequence). CDR3 size: 15 residues. Germline trimming cut 4 bases from V and 6 bases from J; bases unmatched to any gene: 3.

The chain couples TRBV5-5 to TRBJ1-4; 10 bases match TRBD1. The CDR3 runs to 15 residues. Germline V gene sequence: CDR1 SGHKS, CDR2 YYEKEE (reference sequence). The V and J ends lost 2 bases and 5 bases, in that order; junction bases with no gene match: 3. CDR3 nucleotides: TGTGCCAGCAGCTTCCCGACAGGGGGCAATGAAAAACTGTTTTTT. It translates to CASSFPTGGNEKLFF.

This chain joins TRBV11-2 and TRBJ2-1; 9 bases are a match to TRBD2. Germline V gene data show CDR1 as SGHAT and CDR2 as FQNNGV. This CDR3 has 14 residues. The junction had 3 bases not matched to a gene; V was cut back by 3 bases and J by 6 bases. CDR3 nucleotides: TGTGCCAGCAGCTTGCGGCGGGGGGGCAATGAGCAGTTCTTC. It yields the protein CASSLRRGGNEQFF.

The V call is TRBV13, the J call TRBJ2-2, with D possibly TRBD1 on 5 matching bases. Trimming took off 4 bases at V and 3 bases at J, with 15 bases between the two ends. This CDR3 is 16 amino acids long. From germline, CDR1 is PRHDT and CDR2 FYEKMQ (reference sequence). The CDR3 protein is CASSSRDSFYTGELFF. In DNA, the CDR3 is TGTGCCAGCAGCTCCCGAGACAGTTTTTACACCGGGGAGCTGTTTTTT.

Only one count was recorded for this clone. The rearrangement uses TRBV28 and TRBJ1-1, with 8 bases aligning to TRBD1. This CDR3 has 16 residues. The ends lost 3 bases at V and 4 bases at J; junction bases unmatched: 10. Germline CDR1 reads MDHEN; CDR2 reads SYDVKM. The CDR3 spells CASSFGAGGAITEAFF. The CDR3 bases are TGTGCCAGCAGTTTCGGGGCAGGGGGCGCAATCACTGAAGCTTTCTTT.

In its sample, this clone was seen once. The chain employs TRBV6-1 and TRBJ1-6; D ambiguous. There are 15 residues in the CDR3. Trimming stripped 1 base from V and 7 bases from J, with 11 bases between. In germline, CDR1 is MNHNS, CDR2 SASEGT. This chain's CDR3 is CASSEEAGRNSPLHF. The CDR3 bases are TGTGCCAGCAGTGAAGAAGCGGGTCGGAATTCACCCCTCCACTTT.

The chain is built from TRBV2 and TRBJ1-4, with 7 bases identical to TRBD1. V shed 5 bases and J 13 bases; nucleotides not matched to a gene: 4. The germline CDR1 and CDR2 sequences are SNHLY and FYNNEI. The CDR3 contains 11 residues. CDR3 coding DNA: TGTGCCAGCAGTCAGACAGGGATACTGTTTTTT. This translates into CASSQTGILFF.

The chain uses TRBV11-2 and TRBJ2-7; D unresolved. V lost 3 bases, J lost 0 bases, and 15 bases lay in between. Looked up from germline, CDR1 is SGHAT and CDR2 is FQNNGV. This CDR3 is built from 16 residues. CDR3 region: CASSFGLPLSSYEQYF. The CDR3 DNA is TGTGCCAGCAGCTTTGGCCTCCCCTTAAGCTCCTACGAGCAGTACTTC.

This clone has only one observation. The genes are TRBV30 and TRBJ1-4; TRBD1 aligns across 8 bases. Germline V gene lookup returns CDR1 GTSNPN and CDR2 SVGIG (reference sequence). The CDR3 totals 14 residues. Unmatched junction bases numbered 4, after V lost 0 bases and J lost 7 bases. For the CDR3, the DNA is TGTGCCTGGAGTGTACTGACAGGGGCTGAAAAACTGTTTTTT. Translation gives CAWSVLTGAEKLFF.

The J gene is TRBJ2-2, the V gene TRBV5-6; the D gene is possibly TRBD1 (6 bases). The CDR3 length is 13 residues. Per germline, CDR1 SGHDT and CDR2 YYEEEE. Trimming removed 4 bases at V and 7 bases at J, with 11 bases between. CDR3 DNA: TGTGCCAGCAGCCTGGAAGGGGGCGGGGAGCTGTTTTTT. It is translated as CASSLEGGGELFF.

V is TRBV19 and J is TRBJ1-3; D is ambiguous. The CDR3 has 12 amino acids. Per germline, CDR1 LNHDA and CDR2 SQIVND (reference sequence). With 10 bases removed from V and 1 base from J, the gap between germline ends came to 8 bases. CDR3 DNA sequence: TGTGCCACGGCTAGGTCTGGAAACACCATATATTTT. Translating gives CATARSGNTIYF.

This clone occurred once. The chain links TRBV2 to TRBJ1-2, with TRBD1 matching over 7 bases. Losses at the gene ends were 5 bases for V and 8 bases for J; bases not matched to a gene: 11. Germline V gene sequence: CDR1 SNHLY, CDR2 FYNNEI. The CDR3 runs 14 residues. Written as DNA, the CDR3 is TGTGCCAGCAGTCCTGACAGGGACGGGAGAGGCTACACCTTC. It is translated as CASSPDRDGRGYTF.

The chain couples TRBV12-3 or TRBV12-4 to TRBJ1-5; D is unclear. The CDR3 sequence is 13 residues long. V was clipped by 7 bases and J by 6 bases, with 13 bases between them. The CDR3 DNA is TGTGCCAGCACCGATGGAGTCGGTCAGCCCCAGCATTTT. This sequence encodes CASTDGVGQPQHF.

This CDR3 is CASSRNGEGVEGYTF. CDR3 in DNA: TGTGCCAGCAGCCGAAACGGCGAAGGGGTGGAAGGCTACACCTTC. This chain connects TRBV5-5 to TRBJ1-2, with D possibly being TRBD1 (5 bases). The CDR3 consists of 15 residues. CDR1 and CDR2 (germline): SGHKS, YYEKEE (reference sequence). V shed 4 bases and J shed 8 bases, with 21 bases lying between them.

V is TRBV21-1 and J is TRBJ1-5. TRBV21-1 is classified as a pseudogene. The CDR3 totals 13 residues. CDR3 residues: CASPGDLNQPQHF. CDR3 DNA sequence: TGTGCCAGCCCGGGGGATTTAAATCAGCCCCAGCATTTT.